Following are 10 T cell receptor beta chains from one sample sequenced in a study of regulatory T cells in long-lasting Graves disease (TCRdb year 2021). The library was made by multiplex PCR. Sequencing instrument: Illumina HiSeq 4000. TCR beta libraries were built with iRepertoire HTBI primers and Arm-PCR amplification of CDR3 regions. TCRdb reprocessed the public reads (quality trimming at Q25 with fastp, clone calling with MiXCR) and kept in-frame beta chains. Every entry covers one CDR3 protein and lists the most common genes and DNA from its rows. The sample data list almost 350,000 distinct CDR3 sequences, and roughly a fifth of these were observed just once. The ten largest clones add up to 25% to 30% of the sample. The intended sense of this specimen's time point label: persistent/refractory GD, antithyroid drugs over 5 years with positive TRAb. RNA was extracted from PBMCs in TRIzol for both TCR sequencing and RNA sequencing.

The source was peripheral blood mononuclear cells (PBMCs), collected when the disease was refractory, from a patient treated with antithyroid drugs. The source is a female donor with Graves disease.

The V call is TRBV30, the J call TRBJ2-5; D is ambiguous. Matching the DNA end better, TRBJ2-7 makes the J call doubtful. The CDR3 is 13 amino acids. Germline loops: CDR1 GTSNPN, CDR2 SVGIG (reference sequence). DNA of the CDR3: TGTGCCTGGAGTGGTGACACACCCTACGAGCAGTACTTC. Its translation is CAWSGDTPYEQYF.

This chain uses TRBV6-5 with TRBJ2-2, with unresolved D. Trimming cost V 1 base and J 5 bases, with 2 bases left between them. CDR3 length equals 12 residues. The germline V gene encodes CDR1 MNHEY and CDR2 SVGAGI. This CDR3 reads CASSYLTGELFF. The CDR3 nucleotides are TGTGCCAGCAGTTACTTAACCGGGGAGCTGTTTTTT.

This clonotype came up a few times. The chain uses TRBV24-1 and TRBJ2-1, with TRBD2 matching 14 bases. Germline CDR1 reads KGHDR; CDR2 reads SFDVKD. The CDR3 spans 18 residues. V lost 4 bases, J lost 1 base, and 5 bases stayed unmatched. CDR3 sequence reads: CATSDPGLAGVSYNEQFF. The CDR3 DNA is TGTGCCACCAGTGACCCGGGACTAGCGGGAGTGTCCTACAATGAGCAGTTCTTC.

This clonotype was recorded a few times. CDR3 sequence (DNA): TGTGCCTGCATGGGACAGAACACCGGGGAGCTGTTTTTT. Its protein is CACMGQNTGELFF. The chain couples TRBV25-1 to TRBJ2-2; D is possibly TRBD1 (6 bases). V lost 11 bases and J 1 base, leaving 11 bases between the germline ends. The CDR3 covers 13 residues. Germline V CDR1 and CDR2: MGHDK, SYGVNS.

At least ten counts were recorded for this clonotype. The J gene is TRBJ1-2, the V gene TRBV20-1, with D maybe TRBD1 (5 bases). Deletions cut 1 base from V and 4 bases from J, with 10 bases between. In germline, CDR1 is DFQATT, CDR2 SNEGSKA (reference sequence). The CDR3 covers 13 residues. This CDR3 is CSARGGPIYGYTF. The DNA for the CDR3 is TGCAGTGCTAGAGGGGGCCCCATCTATGGCTACACCTTC.

This clonotype was observed at least ten times. V and J are TRBV4-1 and TRBJ1-5; D not certain. Deletions cut 0 bases from V and 7 bases from J, with 13 bases between. The germline V gene encodes CDR1 MGHRA and CDR2 YSYEKL. CDR3 length: 15 amino acids. CDR3 in amino acids: CASSQDKAETQPQHF. The CDR3 DNA sequence: TGCGCCAGCAGCCAAGATAAGGCGGAAACCCAGCCCCAGCATTTT.

V usage is TRBV10-3 and J usage is TRBJ1-2, with 7 bases identical to TRBD1. Germline-derived CDR1 and CDR2 are ENHRY and SYGVKD. Losses at the gene ends were 6 bases for V and 4 bases for J; bases not matched to a gene: 14. The CDR3 covers 16 residues. CDR3 nucleotides: TGTGCCATCAGCCCCAACCCGATACAGGGGATCTATGGCTACACCTTC. Its protein product is CAISPNPIQGIYGYTF.

This clonotype was observed at least ten times. J is TRBJ1-1 and V is TRBV7-2, with D unresolved. Germline lookup yields CDR1 SGHTA and CDR2 FQGNSA. Trimming took 6 bases from V and 10 from J, leaving 12 bases between them. The CDR3 has 11 amino acids. DNA for the CDR3: TGTGCCAGCAGAAGCCTGGGAGGAGCTTTCTTT. It specifies CASRSLGGAFF.

This rearrangement joins TRBV27 to TRBJ1-4, with D unclear. CDR1 and CDR2 (germline): MNHEY, SMNVEV (reference sequence). With 8 bases removed from V and 3 bases from J, the gap between germline ends came to 19 bases. This CDR3 comprises 16 residues. The CDR3, as DNA: TGTGCCAGCCGACGCCTCCGGGCCGGGGCTAATGAAAAACTGTTTTTT. Its translation is CASRRLRAGANEKLFF.

Only a few counts were recorded for this clonotype. V is TRBV9 and J is TRBJ1-1; D is unresolved. Germline V CDR1 and CDR2: SGDLS, YYNGEE. V was cut by 0 bases and J by 2 bases, with 8 bases left in between. The CDR3 length is 14 residues. The DNA for the CDR3 is TGTGCCAGCAGCGTAGAGTGGTCCAACACTGAAGCTTTCTTT. Its translation: CASSVEWSNTEAFF.